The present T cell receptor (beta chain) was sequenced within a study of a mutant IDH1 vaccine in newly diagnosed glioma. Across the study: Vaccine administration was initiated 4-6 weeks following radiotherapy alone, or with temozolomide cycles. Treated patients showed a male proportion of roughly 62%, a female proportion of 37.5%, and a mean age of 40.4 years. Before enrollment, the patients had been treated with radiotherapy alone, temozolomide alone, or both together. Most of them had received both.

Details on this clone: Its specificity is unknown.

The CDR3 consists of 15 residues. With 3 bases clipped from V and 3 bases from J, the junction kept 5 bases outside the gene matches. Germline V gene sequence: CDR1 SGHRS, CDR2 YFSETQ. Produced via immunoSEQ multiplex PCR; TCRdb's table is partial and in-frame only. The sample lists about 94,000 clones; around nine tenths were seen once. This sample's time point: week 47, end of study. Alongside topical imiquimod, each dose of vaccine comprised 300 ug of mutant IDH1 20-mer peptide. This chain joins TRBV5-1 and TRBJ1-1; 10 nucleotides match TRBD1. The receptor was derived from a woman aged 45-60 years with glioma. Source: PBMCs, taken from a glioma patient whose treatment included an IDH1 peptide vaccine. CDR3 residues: CASSWTGGGDTEAFF. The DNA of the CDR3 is TGCGCCAGCAGCTGGACAGGGGGAGGGGACACTGAAGCTTTCTTT.